The T cell receptor beta chain under discussion was sequenced for a study of T cells in tuberculosis. Study findings and constraints: Smaller alpha distances in active tuberculosis partly reflected shorter CDR3-alpha lengths.

Time point reported: new active TB diagnosis, blood taken before or within 7 days of starting treatment. Active tuberculosis patients were new diagnoses, HIV-seronegative, South African, and aged 18 years or older. CDR1 and CDR2 (germline): WNHNN, SYGVQD (reference sequence). Unmatched junction bases numbered 12, after V lost 6 bases and J lost 5 bases. There are 16 residues in the CDR3. A word on this clone: Its antigen remains unknown.

The assay was immunoSEQ multiplex PCR, and TCRdb's table has in-frame clones only and misses some. The data contain tens of thousands of clones, under 95% of them singletons. This receptor was identified in an adult with tuberculosis. V is TRBV10-1 and J is TRBJ2-7, with 11 bases matching TRBD1. The sequenced sample was PBMCs, obtained at tuberculosis diagnosis. CDR3: CASSYDQDRGPNEQYF. CDR3 DNA: TGCGCCAGCAGCTATGACCAGGACAGGGGGCCCAACGAGCAGTACTTC.